The 17 T cell receptor beta chains listed next were all sequenced from one sample in a study of beta chain features in type 1 diabetes. These receptors' targets are unknown. Investigators reverse transcribed all isolated RNA, so they sequenced expressed TCRB transcripts. Method: immunoSEQ multiplex PCR; TCRdb's copy keeps in-frame clones and lacks some. Of 640,000 or so clones listed, under 15% were seen once; the top ten hold about 0.02%. The study, taken as a whole, reports: Researchers report that Type 1 diabetes patients had moderately but significantly shorter TCRB CDR3s across all four CD4+ subsets.

The sample taken for sequencing was naive CD4+ T cells from blood. The source is a man between 18 and 29 years old with type 1 diabetes.

The V and J genes are TRBV6-4 and TRBJ1-1; D perhaps matches TRBD1 (5 bases). The germline CDR1 and CDR2 sequences are MRHNA and SNTAGT. The CDR3 has 14 residues. Trimming took 6 bases from V and 3 from J, leaving 14 bases between them. In DNA form, the CDR3 reads TGTGCCAGCAGCCAGGGTCCGCGGGACACTGAAGCTTTCTTT. This sequence encodes CASSQGPRDTEAFF.

This clone was counted only a few times. This chain connects TRBV10-2 to TRBJ1-6; a possible D gene is TRBD1 (5 bases). V was clipped by 6 bases and J by 8 bases, with 11 bases between them. The CDR3 runs to 13 residues. Per the germline V gene, CDR1 is WSHSY and CDR2 is SAAADI. The CDR3 nucleotides are TGCGCCAGCAGGATGGCAGGGCATTCACCCCTCCACTTT. Its protein product is CASRMAGHSPLHF.

As regards this clone: At the DNA level, this CDR3 is encoded by other sequences in the same sample as well. The rearrangement links TRBV28 to TRBJ2-7; TRBD1 agrees at 8 bases. This CDR3 has 15 residues. Germline V gene sequence: CDR1 MDHEN, CDR2 SYDVKM. J lost 3 bases, V lost 2 bases, and 6 bases had no gene match. Here the CDR3 reads CASSLPGQGYYEQYF. The CDR3 region has the DNA TGTGCCAGCAGTTTACCCGGACAGGGTTACTACGAGCAGTACTTC.

This clone was detected a few times. This chain links TRBV30 with TRBJ1-1; D unresolved. The CDR3 is 13 amino acids. Germline assignment: CDR1 GTSNPN and CDR2 SVGIG (reference sequence). Deletions cut 4 bases from V and 3 bases from J, with 12 bases between. The CDR3 coding sequence is TGTGCCTGGACGTGGCCGGTAGACACTGAAGCTTTCTTT. It translates to CAWTWPVDTEAFF.

This rearrangement joins TRBV7-7 to TRBJ2-1; TRBD2 matches at 11 bases. After removal of 5 bases from V and 4 bases from J, the junction contained 4 bases not matched to a gene. Germline V gene lookup returns CDR1 SSHAT and CDR2 FNYEAQ (reference sequence). This CDR3 comprises 15 residues. The CDR3 region has the DNA TGTGCCAGCAGCCTCGGGACTAGCGGATACAATGAGCAGTTCTTC. This translates into CASSLGTSGYNEQFF.

The V call is TRBV7-8, the J call TRBJ2-7, with D unresolved. The CDR3 contains 14 residues. Trimming took off 0 bases at V and 0 bases at J, with 6 bases between the two ends. CDR1 is SGHVS and CDR2 is FQNEAQ in the germline V gene. Here the CDR3 DNA reads TGTGCCAGCAGCTTAGCGGGCAGCTCCTACGAGCAGTACTTC. This codes for CASSLAGSSYEQYF.

The chain links TRBV2 to TRBJ2-2, with 8 bases aligning to TRBD1. J lost 0 bases, V lost 4 bases, and 1 base had no gene match. The CDR3 spans 15 residues. Germline values: CDR1 SNHLY, CDR2 FYNNEI. CDR3 nucleotides: TGTGCCAGCAGTGGGGACAGGACGAACACCGGGGAGCTGTTTTTT. This codes for CASSGDRTNTGELFF.

J is TRBJ1-6 and V is TRBV27, with unresolved D. This CDR3 region has 14 residues. CDR1 is MNHEY and CDR2 is SMNVEV in the germline V gene (reference sequence). Deletions cut 7 bases from V and 0 bases from J, with 7 bases between. CDR3 region: CASKMDSYNSPLHF. Written as DNA, the CDR3 is TGTGCCAGCAAGATGGACTCCTATAATTCACCCCTCCACTTT.

This CDR3 reads CASSRTPGTGRKNQPQHF. The CDR3 DNA follows: TGTGCCAGCAGCCGGACCCCCGGGACAGGGAGAAAGAATCAGCCCCAGCATTTT. V gene TRBV5-6 combines with J gene TRBJ1-5, with 9 bases identical to TRBD1. Germline-derived CDR1 and CDR2 are SGHDT and YYEEEE. CDR3 length: 18 amino acids. The ends lost 4 bases at V and 4 bases at J; junction bases unmatched: 15.

This clone has only a few counts. The V call is TRBV6-5, the J call TRBJ2-1, with D maybe TRBD2 (6 bases). Germline V CDR1 and CDR2: MNHEY, SVGAGI. With 6 bases removed from V and 4 bases from J, the gap between germline ends came to 16 bases. CDR3 length: 15 residues. CDR3: CASSPTRGAYNEQFF. Written as DNA, the CDR3 is TGTGCCAGCAGCCCCACCCGCGGGGCGTACAATGAGCAGTTCTTC.

The CDR3 DNA reads TGCGCCAGCAGCCAGGGGACTAGCGGGGCCTACGAGCAGTACTTC. Translating it yields CASSQGTSGAYEQYF. The rearrangement uses TRBV4-1 and TRBJ2-7; 13 nucleotides line up with TRBD2. With 3 bases clipped from V and 2 bases from J, the junction kept 1 base outside the gene matches. Germline lookup yields CDR1 MGHRA and CDR2 YSYEKL. The CDR3 covers 15 residues.

This rearrangement joins TRBV6-6 to TRBJ2-1; 10 bases match TRBD1. Germline V CDR1 and CDR2: MNHNY, SVGAGI (reference sequence). V shed 5 bases and J 8 bases; nucleotides not matched to a gene: 9. The CDR3 is 15 residues long. As DNA, the CDR3 is TGTGCCAGCAGTCAACCGGGACAGGGGCGCGATGAGCAGTTCTTC. Its translation: CASSQPGQGRDEQFF.

V usage is TRBV19 and J usage is TRBJ2-7; D might be TRBD1 (5 bases). The V end lost 6 bases, the J end lost 1 base, and 16 bases lay between the germline ends. The CDR3 is made up of 15 amino acids. Germline V CDR1 and CDR2: LNHDA, SQIVND (reference sequence). The CDR3 nucleotides read TGTGCCAGTAGGGAAGCTACAGGAGATTCCTACGAGCAGTACTTC. As protein: CASREATGDSYEQYF.

This clone was counted only a few times. The rearrangement links TRBV7-9 to TRBJ1-4, with D tentatively TRBD1 (5 bases). The CDR3 has 13 residues. Germline CDR1 reads SEHNR; CDR2 reads FQNEAQ (reference sequence). V was cut by 1 base and J by 5 bases, with 5 bases left in between. The CDR3 DNA reads TGTGCCAGCAGCTTAGACAGGAATGAAAAACTGTTTTTT. It encodes CASSLDRNEKLFF.

The rearrangement joins TRBV30 to TRBJ1-5; no firm D call. V shed 7 bases and J shed 5 bases, with 15 bases lying between them. Germline-derived CDR1 and CDR2 are GTSNPN and SVGIG (reference sequence). The CDR3 extends over 13 amino acids. DNA of the CDR3: TGTGCCTACAATCGGGGAGGAGATCAGCCCCAGCATTTT. It encodes CAYNRGGDQPQHF.

This clone has more than one count but fewer than ten. The chain uses TRBV20-1 and TRBJ1-2; D uncertain. Per germline, CDR1 DFQATT and CDR2 SNEGSKA (reference sequence). V was pared by 5 bases and J by 5 bases, with 9 bases between. CDR3 size: 11 residues. The CDR3 spells CSAHGLYGYTF. DNA of the CDR3: TGCAGTGCTCACGGCCTATATGGCTACACCTTC.

The table lists this clone with a few counts. J is TRBJ1-5 and V is TRBV4-1; 8 bases are a match to TRBD1. This CDR3 spans 15 amino acids. Per germline, CDR1 MGHRA and CDR2 YSYEKL. V trimming: 4 bases; J trimming: 5 bases; junction bases outside the gene matches: 7. The CDR3 is CASSPTQGVDQPQHF. The CDR3 DNA is TGCGCCAGCAGCCCTACACAGGGGGTCGATCAGCCCCAGCATTTT.